This is a list of T cell receptor beta chains from one sample in a study of blood T cell repertoires in COVID-19. This table comes from immunoSEQ multiplex PCR, and its TCRdb copy is limited to in-frame clones, with some not included. Seen here are 40,000 to 60,000 clones, approximately 86% observed once, and the top ten hold 12% to 15%. The sequenced sample was peripheral blood. These receptors were obtained from a human donor in a cohort sampled during active COVID-19. Both conserved end residues are part of each CDR3. The order of the fields is J gene, D gene, V gene, clone size, CDR3 DNA, CDR3 protein. D genes are given only for firm matches. Clone size is given for some rows only: seen once, a few or many times, or a class if the clone is expanded.

j_gene: TRBJ2-3; d_gene: .; v_gene: TRBV6-5; abundance: .; CDR3nt: TGTGCCAGCAGACTGGGGGGGCTGGGCACAGATACGCAGTATTTT; CDR3aa: CASRLGGLGTDTQYF
j_gene: TRBJ2-7; d_gene: TRBD1; v_gene: TRBV10-2; abundance: .; CDR3nt: TGCGCCAGCAGGAACCCGGGGACAGGGGGCCGGGAGCAGTACTTC; CDR3aa: CASRNPGTGGREQYF
j_gene: TRBJ2-2; d_gene: TRBD2; v_gene: TRBV7-3; abundance: .; CDR3nt: TGTGCCAGCAGCCCGACAGCGGGAGGGGGGACCGGGGAGCTGTTTTTT; CDR3aa: CASSPTAGGGTGELFF
j_gene: TRBJ1-6; d_gene: .; v_gene: TRBV7-2; abundance: .; CDR3nt: TGTGCCAGCAGCTTAGATCTGGGGGCGAATTCACCCCTCCACTTT; CDR3aa: CASSLDLGANSPLHF
j_gene: TRBJ1-1; d_gene: .; v_gene: TRBV7-8; abundance: once; CDR3nt: TGTGCCAGCAGTGCACAGGTGAACACTGAAGCTTTCTTT; CDR3aa: CASSAQVNTEAFF
j_gene: TRBJ2-1; d_gene: TRBD2; v_gene: TRBV7-2; abundance: .; CDR3nt: TGTGCCAGCAGCCTACGACTAGCGGGAGGCTACAATGAGCAGTTCTTC; CDR3aa: CASSLRLAGGYNEQFF
j_gene: TRBJ2-3; d_gene: TRBD1; v_gene: TRBV5-1; abundance: .; CDR3nt: TGCGCCAGCAGCCCAGGGACAGGGGGGAACACAGATACGCAGTATTTT; CDR3aa: CASSPGTGGNTDTQYF
j_gene: TRBJ2-6; d_gene: .; v_gene: TRBV11-2; abundance: once; CDR3nt: TGTGCCAGCAGCTTACGGTTAACCTCTGGGGCCAACGTCCTGACTTTC; CDR3aa: CASSLRLTSGANVLTF
j_gene: TRBJ1-4; d_gene: TRBD1; v_gene: TRBV4-1; abundance: .; CDR3nt: TGCGCCAGCAGCCAAGTCGGGACAGGGGTCGAAAAACTGTTTTTT; CDR3aa: CASSQVGTGVEKLFF
j_gene: TRBJ2-5; d_gene: .; v_gene: TRBV5-1; abundance: .; CDR3nt: TGCGCCAGCAGCTTGGACCTAGGAGAGACCCAGTACTTC; CDR3aa: CASSLDLGETQYF
j_gene: TRBJ1-1; d_gene: .; v_gene: TRBV18; abundance: .; CDR3nt: TGTGCCAGCTCATCGGCAATTACAGGGATGATGAACACTGAAGCTTTCTTT; CDR3aa: CASSSAITGMMNTEAFF
j_gene: TRBJ1-2; d_gene: .; v_gene: TRBV5-1; abundance: .; CDR3nt: TGCGCCAGCAGCTTTGGGGGCTCGGGCTATGGCTACACCTTC; CDR3aa: CASSFGGSGYGYTF
j_gene: TRBJ1-5; d_gene: .; v_gene: TRBV15; abundance: few; CDR3nt: TGTGCCACCAGCAGGAAGACAGGTAGCGGCAATCAGCCCCAGCATTTT; CDR3aa: CATSRKTGSGNQPQHF
j_gene: TRBJ2-5; d_gene: TRBD1; v_gene: TRBV9; abundance: .; CDR3nt: TGTGCCAGCAGCGTCGCCTTGGACAGGTGGGAGACCCAGTACTTC; CDR3aa: CASSVALDRWETQYF
j_gene: TRBJ2-3; d_gene: TRBD2; v_gene: TRBV28; abundance: .; CDR3nt: TGTGCCAGCAGTTTCCAGAGCGGGACCGCAGATACGCAGTATTTT; CDR3aa: CASSFQSGTADTQYF
j_gene: TRBJ1-2; d_gene: .; v_gene: TRBV5-4; abundance: .; CDR3nt: TGTGCCAGCAGCCAGAGGTTTAACTATGGCTACACCTTC; CDR3aa: CASSQRFNYGYTF
j_gene: TRBJ2-2; d_gene: TRBD1; v_gene: TRBV29-1; abundance: .; CDR3nt: TGCAGCGTCCTCGCCAGGGGGCAAACCGGGGAGCTGTTTTTT; CDR3aa: CSVLARGQTGELFF
j_gene: TRBJ1-3; d_gene: TRBD1; v_gene: TRBV27; abundance: .; CDR3nt: TGTGCCAGCAGTCAAGACAGGGGGCTTGGAAACACCATATATTTT; CDR3aa: CASSQDRGLGNTIYF